The present T cell receptor beta chain was sequenced within a study of blood T cell repertoires in COVID-19. Whole-study context: Donors in the United States, Italy and Spain gave samples during acute or convalescent COVID-19. PBMCs, B-cell-depleted T cells, or T cells were the source of the cDNA or gDNA that made up the material.

Original processing methods: Estimation of nucleated cell counts relied on the amplification of reference gene primers. Profiled with immunoSEQ multiplex PCR; TCRdb holds only in-frame clones, not every one. From that table come the V and J calls and clone size; the DNA was used to work out D and trimming. The table shows some 230,000 clones, with 85% occurring only once. The germline gives CDR1 MNHEY, CDR2 SVGAGI. The CDR3 is made up of 14 amino acids. Trimming stripped 2 bases from V and 1 base from J, with 8 bases between. What was sequenced was peripheral blood. This rearrangement joins TRBV6-5 to TRBJ1-2, with D tentatively TRBD1 (5 bases). This receptor was taken from a man aged 40-55 years with acute or convalescent COVID-19. The chain's CDR3 is CASSYADSNYGYTF. CDR3 sequence (DNA): TGTGCCAGCAGTTACGCCGACAGTAACTATGGCTACACCTTC.